The count of the clone carrying this TCR beta chain is one. Its antigen is currently unknown. The same CDR3 arises from other DNA sequences in this sample as well. This entry is derived from a study of PD-1 blockade in classical Hodgkin lymphoma. Study findings and constraints: A significant rise in TCR diversity by C4D1 was seen for CD4+ but not CD8+ cells.

All trial patients relapsed after autologous stem cell transplantation. TCRdb's table, derived via immunoSEQ multiplex PCR, lists solely in-frame clones and lacks some. The repertoire has approximately 51,000 clones, just under 75% of them found once; the top ten carry approximately 16%. The germline gives CDR1 SGHRS, CDR2 YFSETQ. The CDR3 consists of 14 residues. V lost 2 bases to trimming and J lost 1 base, with 4 bases between them. The chain has TRBV5-1 and TRBJ2-6; no firm D call. The sequencing used peripheral blood mononuclear cells (PBMCs), collected before the second cycle of nivolumab. This clonotype was sampled from a human donor with classical Hodgkin lymphoma. CDR3: CASSLGSGANVLTF. CDR3 nucleotide sequence: TGCGCCAGCAGCTTAGGGTCTGGGGCCAACGTCCTGACTTTC.